The present T cell receptor beta chain was sequenced within a study of neoadjuvant nivolumab and ipilimumab in lung cancer. The wider study: Nivolumab 3 mg/kg was given days 1, 15 and 29, plus ipilimumab 1 mg/kg day 1 in combination.

Germline CDR1 ENHRY, CDR2 SYGVKD. The CDR3 loop spans 16 amino acids. Trimming pared 3 bases from V and 4 bases from J, leaving 15 bases between. This table comes from immunoSEQ multiplex PCR, and its TCRdb copy is limited to in-frame clones, with some not included. This sample yields 25,000 to 35,000 clones, of which about 92% are seen a single time; 2.1% belongs to the top ten. The genes are TRBV10-3 and TRBJ2-2; D is perhaps TRBD1 or TRBD2 (5 bases each). This TCR derives from an adult with non-small cell lung cancer. The source was peripheral blood, collected after neoadjuvant nivolumab, alone or with ipilimumab, at or shortly before surgery. The DNA of the CDR3 is TGTGCCATCAGTGATACCGGGACGGGAACCACCGGGGAGCTGTTTTTT. Protein: CAISDTGTGTTGELFF.